One sample yielded the 19 T cell receptor beta chains listed below, sequenced in a study of OX40 agonist ivuxolimab in advanced cancers. Only in-frame clones appear in the TCRdb table, and some are missing; sequencing was by immunoSEQ multiplex PCR. The table lists around 11,000 clones, 65% to 85% of them singletons. The source was CD4+ or CD8+ T cells sorted from blood, collected in a trial of the OX40 agonist ivuxolimab. The receptors shown here come from an adult with an advanced solid tumor such as melanoma, head and neck, liver or kidney cancer.

The chain recombines TRBV7-9 with TRBJ2-3, with unresolved D. The CDR3 has 13 residues. With 6 bases removed from V and 3 bases from J, the gap between germline ends came to 10 bases. Germline-derived CDR1 and CDR2 are SEHNR and FQNEAQ (reference sequence). CDR3 nucleotides: TGTGCCAGCAGTCAACCAGGAACAGATACGCAGTATTTT. As protein: CASSQPGTDTQYF. The variable domain in full, with the rest retrieved from reference TRBV7-9 and TRBJ2-3, is DTGVSQNPRHKITKRGQNVTFRCDPISEHNRLYWYRQTLGQGPEFLTYFQNEAQLEKSRLLSDRFSAERPKGSFSTLEIQRTEQGDSAMYLCASSQPGTDTQYFGPGTRLTVL.

V and J are TRBV23-1 and TRBJ2-7; 8 positions agree with TRBD1. TRBV23-1 qualifies as an ORF whose function is uncertain. V trimming: 8 bases; J trimming: 3 bases; junction bases outside the gene matches: 6. The CDR3 totals 13 residues. The CDR3 protein is CASSKQGDYEQYF. In DNA form, the CDR3 reads TGCGCCAGCTCCAAACAGGGGGACTACGAGCAGTACTTC.

A few counts support this clone. The chain joins TRBV6-1 to TRBJ2-3; D possibly corresponds to TRBD1 (6 bases). CDR1 is MNHNS and CDR2 is SASEGT in the germline V gene. The CDR3 is 15 amino acids. V was trimmed by 3 bases and J by 2 bases, leaving 12 bases between them. The chain's CDR3 is CASSDGGSDTDTQYF. The CDR3 DNA follows: TGTGCCAGCAGTGATGGGGGCTCTGACACAGATACGCAGTATTTT.

This chain joins TRBV1 and TRBJ1-6. TRBV1 is given as a pseudogene. The CDR3 is made up of 17 amino acids. The CDR3 DNA is TGCACCAGCAGCCAAGGATCCGGCCCAACGACGGGTTCACCCCTCCACTTT. This translates into CTSSQGSGPTTGSPLHF.

V and J are TRBV27 and TRBJ2-7; D unresolved. The CDR3 is made up of 16 amino acids. Per germline, CDR1 MNHEY and CDR2 SMNVEV (reference sequence). V was shortened by 4 bases and J by 0 bases, with 16 bases between the two germline ends. Here the CDR3 DNA reads TGTGCCAGCAGTTCCCCAGCGACCTTAAGCTCCTACGAGCAGTACTTC. Amino acid sequence: CASSSPATLSSYEQYF.

This rearrangement joins TRBV6-1 to TRBJ2-3; 10 bases map to TRBD2. The V segment lost 7 bases and the J segment 6 bases; nucleotides outside the gene matches: 7. CDR1 is MNHNS, CDR2 SASEGT, per germline. The CDR3 is made up of 14 amino acids. The chain's CDR3 is CASNGLAEADTQYF. The CDR3 DNA reads as TGTGCCAGCAACGGACTAGCGGAGGCGGATACGCAGTATTTT.

The chain links TRBV23-1 to TRBJ2-4, with 7 positions matching TRBD2. TRBV23-1 is classed as an ORF, of uncertain function. This CDR3 is 15 amino acids long. The ends lost 11 bases at V and 0 bases at J; junction bases unmatched: 10. The CDR3 DNA follows: TGCGCCCTTATAGGGGAGCGGGAAGCCAAAAACATTCAGTACTTC. Its protein is CALIGEREAKNIQYF.

The gene calls are TRBV7-9 and TRBJ2-5, with 7 positions matching TRBD2. The germline gives CDR1 SEHNR, CDR2 FQNEAQ (reference sequence). V shed 2 bases and J 5 bases; nucleotides not matched to a gene: 20. The CDR3 covers 19 residues. This CDR3 is CASSLLPSLAGEGGETQYF. The CDR3 DNA reads as TGTGCCAGCAGCTTATTACCCTCCCTTGCGGGAGAGGGAGGTGAGACCCAGTACTTC. The entire variable domain, with the rest obtained from reference TRBV7-9 and TRBJ2-5, is as follows: DTGVSQNPRHKITKRGQNVTFRCDPISEHNRLYWYRQTLGQGPEFLTYFQNEAQLEKSRLLSDRFSAERPKGSFSTLEIQRTEQGDSAMYLCASSLLPSLAGEGGETQYFGPGTRLLVL.

This chain joins TRBV13 and TRBJ2-5, with 8 bases matching TRBD1. Germline V gene lookup returns CDR1 PRHDT and CDR2 FYEKMQ (reference sequence). This CDR3 has 15 amino acids. The V gene end was trimmed by 4 bases and the J gene end by 3 bases; junction bases not matched to a gene: 7. The DNA for the CDR3 is TGTGCCAGCAGCTCTCGACAGGGGCGGAAAGAGACCCAGTACTTC. Amino acid sequence: CASSSRQGRKETQYF.

This clone was detected once. This chain connects TRBV2 to TRBJ2-7; D may be TRBD1 (6 bases). Per the germline V gene, CDR1 is SNHLY and CDR2 is FYNNEI. V was pared by 8 bases and J by 5 bases, with 10 bases between. This CDR3 is 11 amino acids long. Here the CDR3 reads CASPTGNEQYF. The CDR3 DNA reads as TGTGCCAGCCCGACAGGAAACGAGCAGTACTTC.

As DNA, the CDR3 is TGTGCCAGCAGCTTGCTTAATGAGCAGTTCTTC. Residues: CASSLLNEQFF. The rearrangement links TRBV7-9 to TRBJ2-1; no firm D call. Germline loops: CDR1 SEHNR, CDR2 FQNEAQ (reference sequence). This CDR3 has 11 residues. Trimming removed 3 bases from V and 7 bases from J, with 4 bases in between.

This chain joins TRBV5-5 and TRBJ2-3, with D possibly being TRBD2 (5 bases). The CDR3 is 15 amino acids. CDR1 and CDR2 (germline): SGHKS, YYEKEE (reference sequence). V lost 7 bases and J lost 6, with 21 bases in between. CDR3 loop: CASGRVPSPSDTQYF. The DNA for the CDR3 is TGTGCCAGCGGCCGGGTCCCAAGCCCTAGCGATACGCAGTATTTT.

This sequence joins TRBV5-1 and TRBJ2-1; 10 bases match TRBD2. From germline, CDR1 is SGHRS and CDR2 YFSETQ. V lost 0 bases, J lost 6 bases, and 6 bases stayed unmatched. The CDR3 covers 16 residues. The CDR3 DNA follows: TGCGCCAGCAGCTTGGCCGGGCGACTAGCGGGCAATGAGCAGTTCTTC. Its protein is CASSLAGRLAGNEQFF.

The chain carries TRBV27 and TRBJ2-7; 10 bases match TRBD2. V dropped 5 bases and J dropped 3; count of bases not matched to a gene: 10. Germline loops: CDR1 MNHEY, CDR2 SMNVEV (reference sequence). This CDR3 spans 16 amino acids. The CDR3 nucleotides are TGTGCCAGCAGTCCTCACGGACTAGCGGAAATCTACGAGCAGTACTTC. Protein product: CASSPHGLAEIYEQYF.

The rearrangement uses TRBV5-4 and TRBJ2-1; D is possibly TRBD2 (5 bases). The CDR3 length is 13 residues. Germline V lookup: CDR1 SGHNT, CDR2 YYREEE (reference sequence). The V gene lost 5 bases and the J gene lost 6 bases, with 12 bases spanning the gap. The CDR3 DNA reads TGTGCCAGCAGAATACACAGCGGCAATGAGCAGTTCTTC. Translated, it gives CASRIHSGNEQFF.

The J gene is TRBJ2-7, the V gene TRBV27; D is perhaps TRBD1 (6 bases). V was trimmed by 3 bases and J by 1 base, leaving 7 bases between them. Germline V CDR1 and CDR2: MNHEY, SMNVEV (reference sequence). The CDR3 runs to 13 residues. CDR3 nucleotide sequence: TGTGCCAGCAGTTTCAGGGGTTCCTACGAGCAGTACTTC. Residues: CASSFRGSYEQYF.

The rearrangement uses TRBV5-1 and TRBJ2-2, with unresolved D. There are 18 residues in the CDR3. The germline V and J ends were trimmed by 5 bases and 3 bases, with 23 bases remaining between them. Germline CDR1 reads SGHRS; CDR2 reads YFSETQ. As DNA, the CDR3 is TGCGCCAGCAGACAAGACGGGCCAAGCCTCTTAGACACCGGGGAGCTGTTTTTT. Translated, it gives CASRQDGPSLLDTGELFF. Looking up the rest from reference TRBV5-1 and TRBJ2-2 gives the full variable domain: KAGVTQTPRYLIKTRGQQVTLSCSPISGHRSVSWYQQTPGQGLQFLFEYFSETQRNKGNFPGRFSGRQFSNSRSEMNVSTLELGDSALYLCASRQDGPSLLDTGELFFGEGSRLTVL.

This chain joins TRBV4-2 and TRBJ2-1, with TRBD2 as a possible D gene (6 bases). CDR3 length: 16 amino acids. The V and J ends lost 2 bases and 8 bases respectively, with 19 bases between them. Germline V gene data show CDR1 as LGHNA and CDR2 as YNFKEQ. The CDR3 DNA is TGTGCCAGCAGCCAACCCCGGGACTTCGGGTCCGATGAGCAGTTCTTC. Its translation: CASSQPRDFGSDEQFF.

The chain couples TRBV30 to TRBJ2-5; TRBD2 matches 8 bases. J gave up 5 bases and V 4 bases, and 9 bases lay outside the gene matches. The germline V gene encodes CDR1 GTSNPN and CDR2 SVGIG (reference sequence). This CDR3 comprises 14 residues. CDR3 in amino acids: CAWMPPGGLETQYF. As DNA, the CDR3 is TGTGCCTGGATGCCCCCGGGGGGGCTCGAGACCCAGTACTTC. Supplemented by reference TRBV30 and TRBJ2-5, the full variable domain reads SQTIHQWPATLVQPVGSPLSLECTVEGTSNPNLYWYRQAAGRGLQLLFYSVGIGQISSEVPQNLSASRPQDRQFILSSKKLLLSDSGFYLCAWMPPGGLETQYFGPGTRLLVL.